This T cell receptor beta chain was recorded in a study of T-cell reconstitution after alpha-beta-depleted transplantation in children. Study outcomes and limitations: High day-60 TCRbeta diversity in some patients came from surviving recipient T cells and thymic progenitors. The origin of alpha-beta T cells about two months after transplant was reportedly several hundred expanded graft clones.

Preparing the TCRbeta library involved the use of unique molecular identifiers. One entry per CDR3 protein, called by TCRdb with MiXCR from the PCR reads. The sample includes 500,000 to 750,000 distinct CDR3 sequences, roughly 13% of them seen just once. Only a few counts were recorded for this clonotype. Antigen unknown. Trimming removed 5 bases from V and 5 bases from J; junction bases left unmatched: 2. Germline values: CDR1 SQVTM, CDR2 ANQGSEA. The CDR3 spans 13 residues. This receptor was identified in a male patient between 10 and 17 years old who had a stem cell transplant for acute myeloid leukemia, so the T cells may come from the graft donor. The sample here was PBMCs, mostly from graft donor cells, taken 360 days after TCRalphabeta/CD19-depleted stem cell transplant. J is TRBJ2-7 and V is TRBV29-1, with 14 bases fitting TRBD2. Written as DNA, the CDR3 is TGCAGCGTTCTGACTAGCGGGAGGGACGAGCAGTACTTC. This codes for CSVLTSGRDEQYF.